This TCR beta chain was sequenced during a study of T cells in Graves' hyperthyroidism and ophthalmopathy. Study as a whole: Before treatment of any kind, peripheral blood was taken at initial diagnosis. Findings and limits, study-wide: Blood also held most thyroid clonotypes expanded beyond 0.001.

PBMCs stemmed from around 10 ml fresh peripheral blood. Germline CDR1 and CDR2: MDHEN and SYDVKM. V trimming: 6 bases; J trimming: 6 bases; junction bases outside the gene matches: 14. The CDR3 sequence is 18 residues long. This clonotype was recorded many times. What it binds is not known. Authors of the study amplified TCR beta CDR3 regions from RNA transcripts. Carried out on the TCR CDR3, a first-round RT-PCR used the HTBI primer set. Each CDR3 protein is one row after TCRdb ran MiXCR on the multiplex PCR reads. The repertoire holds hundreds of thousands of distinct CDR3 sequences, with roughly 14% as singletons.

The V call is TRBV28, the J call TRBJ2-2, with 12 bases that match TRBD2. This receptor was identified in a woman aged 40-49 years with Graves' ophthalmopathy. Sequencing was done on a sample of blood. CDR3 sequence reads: CASRVTSGSEGRAGELFF. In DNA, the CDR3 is TGTGCCAGCAGGGTGACTAGCGGGAGTGAGGGAAGGGCCGGGGAGCTGTTTTTT.